Below, 8 T cell receptor beta chains from the same sample are listed, as sequenced in a study of CD8 T cells in ankylosing spondylitis. TCRdb ran MiXCR on the 5' RACE reads and lists one entry per CDR3 protein. The sample has 250,000 or so distinct CDR3 sequences, about 18% seen once; the top ten hold about a third. Input material: blood, either unsorted or a sorted T cell fraction (not recorded which). The source is a male donor with ankylosing spondylitis or in good health (not recorded which).

The chain has TRBV19 and TRBJ1-5; D not certain. Deletions cut 5 bases from V and 1 base from J, with 6 bases between. This CDR3 is 13 amino acids long. Germline V lookup: CDR1 LNHDA, CDR2 SQIVND (reference sequence). The CDR3 nucleotides read TGTGCCAGTAGTGCCACAAGCAATCAGCCCCAGCATTTT. Protein product: CASSATSNQPQHF.

In this sample, this clonotype turned up a few times. The chain carries TRBV27 and TRBJ1-5; no clear D gene. CDR1 and CDR2 from the germline V gene are MNHEY and SMNVEV (reference sequence). V shed 2 bases and J shed 4 bases, with 9 bases lying between them. CDR3 length: 14 amino acids. The CDR3 region has the DNA TGTGCCAGCAGTTTACAAGGGCGGAATCAGCCCCAGCATTTT. Amino acids: CASSLQGRNQPQHF.

This clonotype was counted many times. This rearrangement joins TRBV7-2 to TRBJ2-1, with TRBD1 identical over 8 bases. V lost 1 base and J lost 4; bases outside the gene matches: 3. The CDR3 totals 15 residues. The germline CDR1 and CDR2 sequences are SGHTA and FQGNSA. The CDR3 region is CASSLGQGAYNEQFF. Written as DNA, the CDR3 is TGTGCCAGCAGCTTAGGTCAGGGGGCGTACAATGAGCAGTTCTTC.

V usage is TRBV28 and J usage is TRBJ2-1; 9 positions agree with TRBD2. CDR3 size: 19 residues. J lost 6 bases, V lost 7 bases, and 22 bases had no gene match. Germline assignment: CDR1 MDHEN and CDR2 SYDVKM. The CDR3 DNA is TGTGCCAGCAATAGGGGGACGCGCGGGAGGGGTTTCTTAGTCAATGAGCAGTTCTTC. As protein: CASNRGTRGRGFLVNEQFF. Drawing the rest from reference TRBV28 and TRBJ2-1, the complete variable domain is DVKVTQSSRYLVKRTGEKVFLECVQDMDHENMFWYRQDPGLGLRLIYFSYDVKMKEKGDIPEGYSVSREKKERFSLILESASTNQTSMYLCASNRGTRGRGFLVNEQFFGPGTRLTVL.

The rearrangement links TRBV29-1 to TRBJ2-7, with 11 bases that match TRBD1. The CDR3 contains 13 residues. Germline assignment: CDR1 SQVTM and CDR2 ANQGSEA. V was pared by 3 bases and J by 3 bases, with 1 base of the junction left unmatched. Written as DNA, the CDR3 is TGCAGCGTTGAGGGACAGGGGGACTACGAGCAGTACTTC. Its protein is CSVEGQGDYEQYF.

The chain has TRBV29-1 and TRBJ2-7, with D unclear. The CDR3 totals 12 residues. V lost 7 bases and J lost 5, with 15 bases in between. Germline-derived CDR1 and CDR2 are SQVTM and ANQGSEA. In nucleotides, the CDR3 is TGCAGCGCTCGCGTCTCGGCCCACGAGCAGTACTTC. Translated, it gives CSARVSAHEQYF.

This clonotype was recorded a few times. V is TRBV4-1 and J is TRBJ2-3; no definite D call. With 0 bases removed from V and 2 bases from J, the gap between germline ends came to 6 bases. CDR3 length: 14 amino acids. From germline, CDR1 is MGHRA and CDR2 YSYEKL. The CDR3 coding sequence is TGCGCCAGCAGCCAAGATCAAAACACAGATACGCAGTATTTT. It encodes CASSQDQNTDTQYF.

DNA of the CDR3: TGTGCCAGCAGTTACTCGAGCTGGAGCTCCTACAATGAGCAGTTCTTC. Amino acid sequence: CASSYSSWSSYNEQFF. The chain is built from TRBV6-2 or TRBV6-3 and TRBJ2-1; D call uncertain. The CDR3 extends over 16 amino acids. Between the trimmed V and J ends, which lost 0 bases and 0 bases, there was a span of 9 bases. CDR1 and CDR2 from the germline V gene are MNHEY and SVGEGT.